Below are 24 T cell receptor beta chains sequenced from a single sample in a study of CD8 T cells in ankylosing spondylitis. One entry per CDR3 protein results from TCRdb running MiXCR on the 5' RACE reads. The data show about 160,000 distinct CDR3 sequences, 9.8% seen once. Sequenced: blood, either unsorted or a sorted T cell fraction (not recorded which). All receptors come from a female donor with ankylosing spondylitis or in good health (not recorded which).

The rearrangement links TRBV12-5 to TRBJ1-1; D ambiguous. Germline assignment: CDR1 LGHNT and CDR2 FRNRAP. This CDR3 has 14 residues. Trimming shortened V by 1 base and J by 1 base, and 7 bases separated the two germline ends. CDR3 DNA: TGTGCTAGTGGTTTGGCCCTTCCGAACACTGAAGCTTTCTTT. Amino acids: CASGLALPNTEAFF.

CDR3 in DNA: TGCGCCAGCAGCTTACGGGATTTTAGGGACGAGCAGTACTTC. As protein: CASSLRDFRDEQYF. The chain couples TRBV5-1 to TRBJ2-7; the D gene is possibly TRBD2 (5 bases). CDR3 length equals 14 residues. Trimming took off 2 bases at V and 5 bases at J, with 14 bases between the two ends. Germline CDR1 is SGHRS and CDR2 is YFSETQ.

This clonotype was seen repeatedly, ten times or more. The rearrangement links TRBV13 to TRBJ2-5; D possibly corresponds to TRBD2 (6 bases). The germline V gene has CDR1 PRHDT and CDR2 FYEKMQ (reference sequence). The CDR3 contains 13 residues. The germline V and J ends were trimmed by 5 bases and 5 bases, with 12 bases remaining between them. CDR3 DNA: TGTGCCAGCAGCCCGACTAGTTCGGAGACCCAGTACTTC. Amino acid sequence: CASSPTSSETQYF.

J is TRBJ2-4 and V is TRBV7-6; D gene uncertain. The CDR3 length is 15 residues. With 6 bases removed from V and 0 bases from J, the gap between germline ends came to 12 bases. Per germline, CDR1 SGHVS and CDR2 FNYEAQ. The CDR3 DNA reads as TGTGCCAGCAGTCCTATCAAACTAGCCAAAAACATTCAGTACTTC. This gives the protein CASSPIKLAKNIQYF. The variable domain in full, completed from reference TRBV7-6 and TRBJ2-4, reads GAGVSQSPRYKVTKRGQDVALRCDPISGHVSLYWYRQALGQGPEFLTYFNYEAQQDKSGLPNDRFSAERPEGSISTLTIQRTEQRDSAMYRCASSPIKLAKNIQYFGAGTRLSVL.

This clonotype has a handful of counts. V usage is TRBV6-1 and J usage is TRBJ2-3; the D gene could be TRBD1 or TRBD2 (5 bases each). Germline assignment: CDR1 MNHNS and CDR2 SASEGT. Trimming removed 3 bases from V and 0 bases from J, with 16 bases in between. The CDR3 is 17 residues long. The CDR3 bases are TGTGCCAGCAGTGACCTTTGGGGGAGCACTAGCACAGATACGCAGTATTTT. The encoded protein is CASSDLWGSTSTDTQYF.

The table lists this clonotype with a few counts. The chain has TRBV4-3 and TRBJ1-1; D unclear. The CDR3 is made up of 15 amino acids. Trimming shortened V by 0 bases and J by 5 bases, and 13 bases separated the two germline ends. CDR1 is LGHNA, CDR2 YSLEER, per germline. CDR3 nucleotides: TGCGCCAGCAGCCAAGAGGGGTTTAACTGGACTGAAGCTTTCTTT. It specifies CASSQEGFNWTEAFF.

The chain links TRBV7-3 to TRBJ2-3; TRBD2 matches 7 bases. The germline gives CDR1 SGHTA, CDR2 FQGTGA. The CDR3 runs to 15 residues. V trimming: 2 bases; J trimming: 5 bases; junction bases outside the gene matches: 7. CDR3 sequence: CASSLAGGRGDTQYF. Written as DNA, the CDR3 is TGTGCCAGCAGCTTAGCGGGCGGGAGAGGAGATACGCAGTATTTT.

The rearrangement uses TRBV9 and TRBJ1-1; D is perhaps TRBD1 (6 bases). The V gene's germline CDR1 is SGDLS and CDR2 YYNGEE. The CDR3 covers 15 residues. V shed 3 bases and J shed 10 bases, with 22 bases lying between them. For the CDR3, the DNA is TGTGCCAGCAGCGCCGGACCGGGACACCGAACGCCAGCTTTCTTT. Translating gives CASSAGPGHRTPAFF.

The chain employs TRBV29-1 and TRBJ2-7; TRBD2 matches 9 bases. Trimming removed 5 bases from V and 1 base from J; junction bases left unmatched: 12. The CDR3 contains 16 residues. Germline lookup yields CDR1 SQVTM and CDR2 ANQGSEA. CDR3 protein: CSVSYLAGWESYEQYF. The CDR3 DNA is TGCAGCGTTTCATATCTAGCGGGATGGGAGTCCTACGAGCAGTACTTC.

This clonotype was recorded a few times. The V gene is TRBV7-2, the J gene TRBJ1-5; 9 nucleotides match TRBD1. Germline CDR1 reads SGHTA; CDR2 reads FQGNSA. J was trimmed by 7 bases and V by 6 bases; bases with no gene match: 4. This CDR3 contains 13 residues. CDR3 sequence reads: CASSPGQGQPQHF. CDR3 coding DNA: TGTGCCAGCAGTCCGGGACAGGGCCAGCCCCAGCATTTT.

Ten or more counts support this clonotype. This chain joins TRBV12-3 or TRBV12-4 and TRBJ1-2; TRBD1 is a possible D gene (5 bases). Trimming stripped 4 bases from V and 3 bases from J, with 12 bases between. The CDR3 is 14 amino acids. The CDR3 DNA is TGTGCCAGCAGTTCCCCGGGGGGGGACTATGGCTACACCTTC. It encodes CASSSPGGDYGYTF.

This clonotype was seen a single time. The chain uses TRBV12-3 or TRBV12-4 and TRBJ2-1; D is ambiguous. The CDR3 length is 12 residues. V was shortened by 4 bases and J by 14 bases, with 15 bases between the two germline ends. The CDR3 is CASSSGPVAEFF. The CDR3 DNA sequence: TGTGCCAGCAGTTCTGGACCCGTTGCGGAGTTCTTC.

The chain recombines TRBV30 with TRBJ2-3; unclear D gene. The CDR3 runs to 13 residues. The germline gives CDR1 GTSNPN, CDR2 SVGIG (reference sequence). Trimming removed 2 bases from V and 2 bases from J, with 8 bases in between. The CDR3 DNA sequence: TGTGCCTGGAGTTGGCAGACCACAGATACGCAGTATTTT. It is translated as CAWSWQTTDTQYF. The whole variable domain, remainder taken from reference TRBV30 and TRBJ2-3, is SQTIHQWPATLVQPVGSPLSLECTVEGTSNPNLYWYRQAAGRGLQLLFYSVGIGQISSEVPQNLSASRPQDRQFILSSKKLLLSDSGFYLCAWSWQTTDTQYFGPGTRLTVL.

This clonotype was counted between two and nine times. The chain carries TRBV15 and TRBJ1-2; 7 bases are shared with TRBD1. The V segment lost 1 base and the J segment 4 bases; nucleotides outside the gene matches: 6. This CDR3 comprises 15 residues. Germline V CDR1 and CDR2: LNHNV, YYDKDF (reference sequence). The CDR3 reads CATSRGQGVGYGYTF. In DNA form, the CDR3 reads TGTGCCACCAGCAGAGGACAGGGTGTGGGCTATGGCTACACCTTC. The variable domain in full, with the rest retrieved from reference TRBV15 and TRBJ1-2, is DAMVIQNPRYQVTQFGKPVTLSCSQTLNHNVMYWYQQKSSQAPKLLFHYYDKDFNNEADTPDNFQSRRPNTSFCFLDIRSPGLGDTAMYLCATSRGQGVGYGYTFGSGTRLTVV.

This clonotype appeared a few times. The chain has TRBV6-5 and TRBJ1-3; 7 positions agree with TRBD1. J was trimmed by 8 bases and V by 2 bases; bases with no gene match: 9. Germline V CDR1 and CDR2: MNHEY, SVGAGI. The CDR3 contains 15 residues. The CDR3 reads CASSYTKGALHTIYF. Written as DNA, the CDR3 is TGTGCCAGCAGTTACACTAAGGGGGCCCTACACACCATATATTTT.

This clonotype has a handful of counts. This chain links TRBV6-1 with TRBJ2-2; 8 bases are a match to TRBD2. Germline trimming cut 2 bases from V and 4 bases from J; bases unmatched to any gene: 9. CDR1 and CDR2 (germline): MNHNS, SASEGT. This CDR3 has 17 amino acids. CDR3 sequence reads: CASSEPPGREATGELFF. The DNA of the CDR3 is TGTGCCAGCAGTGAACCGCCAGGGCGGGAGGCCACCGGGGAGCTGTTTTTT.

CDR3 amino acids: CASSLGSQTPYNEQFF. The CDR3 DNA sequence: TGTGCCAGCAGCTTAGGTTCTCAAACTCCCTACAATGAGCAGTTCTTC. The rearrangement links TRBV7-9 to TRBJ2-1; D uncertain. CDR3 length equals 16 residues. Between the trimmed V and J ends, which lost 1 base and 2 bases, there was a span of 12 bases. In germline, CDR1 is SEHNR, CDR2 FQNEAQ (reference sequence).

About this clonotype: This sequence may be a read error, since a much larger clone differs from it by one base. V gene TRBV5-6 combines with J gene TRBJ2-2; D unresolved. V gave up 3 bases and J gave up 6 bases, with 9 bases separating them. CDR1 is SGHDT and CDR2 is YYEEEE in the germline V gene. The CDR3 is 13 amino acids. The CDR3 region has the DNA TGTGCCAGCAGCTCCGTATTCTCCGGGGAGCTGTTTTTT. Residues: CASSSVFSGELFF.

This clonotype was seen a handful of times. The V and J genes are TRBV11-2 and TRBJ2-7; 11 nucleotides line up with TRBD1. J lost 4 bases, V lost 5 bases, and 7 bases had no gene match. CDR1 and CDR2 from the germline V gene are SGHAT and FQNNGV. The CDR3 has 15 residues. In DNA, the CDR3 is TGTGCCAGCAGCCCCCGGACAGGGGGCGGGTACGAGCAGTACTTC. It translates to CASSPRTGGGYEQYF. The full variable domain, in which reference TRBV11-2 and TRBJ2-7 provide the parts outside the CDR3, is EAGVAQSPRYKIIEKRQSVAFWCNPISGHATLYWYQQILGQGPKLLIQFQNNGVVDDSQLPKDRFSAERLKGVDSTLKIQPAKLEDSAVYLCASSPRTGGGYEQYFGPGTRLTVT.

The sample holds a few counts of this clonotype. The V gene is TRBV30, the J gene TRBJ1-4, with 7 bases aligning to TRBD1. CDR1 GTSNPN and CDR2 SVGIG come from the germline V gene (reference sequence). The CDR3 sequence is 17 residues long. Losses at the gene ends were 5 bases for V and 0 bases for J; bases not matched to a gene: 12. The CDR3 DNA is TGTGCCTGGCGAGACAGGGACCGCTCTTCAACTAATGAAAAACTGTTTTTT. This gives the protein CAWRDRDRSSTNEKLFF.

J is TRBJ1-4 and V is TRBV12-3 or TRBV12-4; no reliable D call. The V end was cut by 4 bases, the J end by 7 bases, with 13 bases between. CDR3 length equals 14 residues. DNA for the CDR3: TGTGCCAGCAGTTCTCGGACCTTGGGTGAAAAACTGTTTTTT. Protein sequence: CASSSRTLGEKLFF.

This clonotype appeared many times. This sequence joins TRBV20-1 and TRBJ2-7, with D tentatively TRBD2 (6 bases). CDR1 is DFQATT, CDR2 SNEGSKA, per germline (reference sequence). CDR3 length: 14 residues. V lost 3 bases to trimming and J lost 5 bases, with 17 bases between them. Written as DNA, the CDR3 is TGCAGTGCTAGGGGCGGGGCGAATCGGGACGAGCAGTACTTC. Its protein product is CSARGGANRDEQYF.

This sequence joins TRBV7-9 and TRBJ2-1; 13 positions match TRBD2. The CDR3 is 13 residues long. V lost 1 base and J lost 14; bases outside the gene matches: 2. The germline gives CDR1 SEHNR, CDR2 FQNEAQ (reference sequence). The CDR3 sequence is CASSLGLAGGEFF. For the CDR3, the DNA is TGTGCCAGCAGCTTAGGACTAGCGGGAGGAGAGTTCTTC.

The table lists this clonotype with a few counts. The chain recombines TRBV20-1 with TRBJ2-2; 7 bases fit TRBD2. The CDR3 runs 12 residues. The V segment lost 5 bases and the J segment 7 bases; nucleotides outside the gene matches: 4. The germline CDR1 and CDR2 sequences are DFQATT and SNEGSKA (reference sequence). The CDR3 here is CSAVGEGGELFF. The CDR3 nucleotides are TGCAGTGCTGTCGGGGAGGGCGGGGAGCTGTTTTTT.